One sample yielded the 10 T cell receptor beta chains listed below, sequenced in a study of blood T cell repertoires in COVID-19. Using immunoSEQ multiplex PCR, the repertoire was profiled, and TCRdb retains in-frame clones only, with some absent. The table records about 150,000 clones, approximately 80% of them present only once. Material for sequencing was peripheral blood. The receptors come from a woman in her fifties or sixties with acute or convalescent COVID-19.

The rearrangement joins TRBV18 to TRBJ1-1, with a weak D call TRBD1 (5 bases). Germline lookup yields CDR1 KGHSH and CDR2 LQKENI. The V end lost 1 base, the J end lost 3 bases, and 15 bases lay between the germline ends. There are 16 residues in the CDR3. CDR3 nucleotides: TGTGCCAGCTCACCACTTGATCAGGGAGGGTACACTGAAGCTTTCTTT. Residues: CASSPLDQGGYTEAFF.

The chain carries TRBV19 and TRBJ1-5, with a weak D call TRBD1 (5 bases). The length of the CDR3 is 15 residues. From germline, CDR1 is LNHDA and CDR2 SQIVND (reference sequence). V was pared by 7 bases and J by 1 base, with 14 bases between. CDR3 region: CASTWGDGSNQPQHF. DNA of the CDR3: TGTGCCAGTACCTGGGGGGATGGGAGCAATCAGCCCCAGCATTTT.

Details on this clone: Other DNA sequences in the same sample also yield this CDR3. The chain has TRBV28 and TRBJ1-5; a weak D match, TRBD1 (5 bases). V lost 3 bases and J 7 bases, leaving 7 bases between the germline ends. Germline CDR1 reads MDHEN; CDR2 reads SYDVKM. The CDR3 length is 12 residues. Here the CDR3 reads CASSFSGQPQHF. CDR3 sequence (DNA): TGTGCCAGCAGTTTTTCAGGGCAGCCCCAGCATTTT.

The gene calls are TRBV28 and TRBJ2-3; the match to TRBD2 covers 7 bases. Germline CDR1 reads MDHEN; CDR2 reads SYDVKM. J lost 0 bases, V lost 8 bases, and 8 bases had no gene match. The CDR3 is 15 residues long. The CDR3 DNA reads TGTGCCAGCCGATTAGCGGGCGCTAGCACAGATACGCAGTATTTT. Amino acid sequence: CASRLAGASTDTQYF.

The rearrangement uses TRBV6-2 or TRBV6-3 and TRBJ2-2; 9 nucleotides line up with TRBD2. This CDR3 spans 15 amino acids. Looked up from germline, CDR1 is MNHEY and CDR2 is SVGEGT. V dropped 4 bases and J dropped 6; count of bases not matched to a gene: 6. CDR3 sequence (DNA): TGTGCCAGCAGTTTTGGCGGGGGGGCCTCCGGGGAGCTGTTTTTT. Its protein product is CASSFGGGASGELFF.

This chain links TRBV10-3 with TRBJ2-3, with TRBD1 identical over 7 bases. Looked up from germline, CDR1 is ENHRY and CDR2 is SYGVKD. CDR3 length: 15 residues. V lost 7 bases, J lost 4 bases, and 11 bases stayed unmatched. This chain's CDR3 is CAINARQGVADTQYF. The CDR3, as DNA: TGTGCCATCAACGCGAGACAGGGAGTAGCAGATACGCAGTATTTT.

The chain has TRBV7-2 and TRBJ2-7; no clear D. The ends were cut back, 2 bases at V and 3 bases at J, with 8 bases in the middle. Germline V gene lookup returns CDR1 SGHTA and CDR2 FQGNSA. The CDR3 spans 13 residues. DNA of the CDR3: TGTGCCAGCAGCTTATACGGTAACTACGAGCAGTACTTC. Translating gives CASSLYGNYEQYF. Full variable domain (outside the CDR3, taken from reference TRBV7-2 and TRBJ2-7): GAGVSQSPSNKVTEKGKDVELRCDPISGHTALYWYRQSLGQGLEFLIYFQGNSAPDKSGLPSDRFSAERTGGSVSTLTIQRTQQEDSAVYLCASSLYGNYEQYFGPGTRLTVT.

This sequence joins TRBV7-3 and TRBJ1-1; TRBD1 might be the D (5 bases). Trimming removed 0 bases from V and 0 bases from J, with 11 bases in between. Per the germline V gene, CDR1 is SGHTA and CDR2 is FQGTGA. This CDR3 spans 16 amino acids. For the CDR3, the DNA is TGTGCCAGCAGCTTAACCCCGACAGCCATGAACACTGAAGCTTTCTTT. It translates to CASSLTPTAMNTEAFF.

V usage is TRBV4-2 and J usage is TRBJ2-1; 12 bases match TRBD2. The V gene's germline CDR1 is LGHNA and CDR2 YNFKEQ. Trimming cost V 2 bases and J 6 bases; bases outside gene matches: 11. The CDR3 is 18 amino acids. In DNA form, the CDR3 reads TGTGCCAGCAGCCAATCTAGCGGGGGGGCCTCGAGTCGCAATGAGCAGTTCTTC. Protein product: CASSQSSGGASSRNEQFF.

This sequence joins TRBV2 and TRBJ1-4; 9 nucleotides align to TRBD1. This CDR3 has 15 amino acids. With V trimmed by 5 bases and J by 5 bases, 6 bases remained unmatched. Looked up from germline, CDR1 is SNHLY and CDR2 is FYNNEI. In DNA, the CDR3 is TGTGCCAGCAGTAAGGAGGGACAGGGCAATGAAAAACTGTTTTTT. Translated: CASSKEGQGNEKLFF.